This T cell receptor beta chain was observed in a study of blood T cells in healthy people across ages. Findings of the study overall: Donor CMV status was unknown, possibly confounding expanded clonotype changes.

The sample holds one count of this clonotype. Its antigen is undetermined. Primers used in a second PCR of roughly 6 to 11 cycles were a sample-barcoded 5' primer and a J-beta primer mix. A template-switch adaptor containing 12 random nucleotides labeled each cDNA molecule. TCRdb redid the calling of the 5' RACE reads with MiXCR, one entry per CDR3 protein. The data hold about 1.4 million distinct CDR3 sequences, with almost 60% observed a single time. V lost 6 bases to trimming and J lost 2 bases; unmatched junction nucleotides: 8. The CDR3 runs to 15 residues. Germline assignment: CDR1 SGHRS and CDR2 YFSETQ.

The receptor comes from a young man in good health. The sequencing sample was made of blood. V is TRBV5-1 and J is TRBJ2-3; 8 bases line up with TRBD2. CDR3 in amino acids: CASTTSGTTTDTQYF. CDR3 DNA: TGCGCCAGCACCACTAGCGGAACAACCACAGATACGCAGTATTTT. Variable domain in full (rest from reference TRBV5-1 and TRBJ2-3): KAGVTQTPRYLIKTRGQQVTLSCSPISGHRSVSWYQQTPGQGLQFLFEYFSETQRNKGNFPGRFSGRQFSNSRSEMNVSTLELGDSALYLCASTTSGTTTDTQYFGPGTRLTVL.